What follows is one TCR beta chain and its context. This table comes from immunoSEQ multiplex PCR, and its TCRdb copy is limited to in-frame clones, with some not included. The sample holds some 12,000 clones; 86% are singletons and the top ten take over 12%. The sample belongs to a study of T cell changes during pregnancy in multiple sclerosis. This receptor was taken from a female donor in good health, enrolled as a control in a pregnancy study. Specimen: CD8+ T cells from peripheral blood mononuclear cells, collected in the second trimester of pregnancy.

The CDR3 DNA reads as TGTGCCAGTGCCGACAGGGCAGGTTACCAGCCCCAGCATTTT. Translation: CASADRAGYQPQHF. V usage is TRBV19 and J usage is TRBJ1-5; 7 nucleotides align to TRBD1. The V gene's germline CDR1 is LNHDA and CDR2 SQIVND (reference sequence). Trimming at V came to 8 bases and at J to 7 bases, leaving 11 bases not matched to a gene. The CDR3 extends over 14 amino acids.